These 26 T cell receptor beta chains were all obtained from the same sample, sequenced in a study of T cell repertoires in cytomegalovirus infection. TCRdb processed the reads anew with MiXCR; each CDR3 protein has one entry. The repertoire includes about 920,000 distinct CDR3 sequences, less than 40% of them detected once, and over 13% sits in the top ten. What these receptors recognize is not known. The sample in question was cultured CD8+ T cells from PBMCs, obtained from culture after CMV antigen stimulation. All receptors come from a human donor in good health (CMV status not recorded). Some clones in this sample may be carry-over from other donors' samples.

The chain couples TRBV7-2 to TRBJ1-1; a possible D gene is TRBD1 (6 bases). The CDR3 has 15 amino acids. V was trimmed by 7 bases and J by 5 bases, leaving 20 bases between them. Looked up from germline, CDR1 is SGHTA and CDR2 is FQGNSA. CDR3 loop: CASNPSLTGRTEAFF. The CDR3, as DNA: TGTGCCAGCAATCCGAGCCTAACAGGGAGAACTGAAGCTTTCTTT.

This clonotype has only a few counts. The rearrangement links TRBV4-1 to TRBJ1-1; 10 bases align to TRBD1. The CDR3 contains 17 residues. V gave up 3 bases and J gave up 0 bases; unmatched junction bases: 7. Germline lookup yields CDR1 MGHRA and CDR2 YSYEKL. The CDR3 DNA is TGCGCCAGCAGCCACTTAGCGGGACAGGGGATGAACACTGAAGCTTTCTTT. Translated, it gives CASSHLAGQGMNTEAFF.

This rearrangement joins TRBV5-3 to TRBJ1-5; D perhaps matches TRBD1 (6 bases). TRBV5-3 is reported as an ORF; its role is uncertain. Trimming removed 8 bases at V and 3 bases at J, with 18 bases between. The CDR3 sequence is 15 residues long. The CDR3 coding sequence is TGTGCCAGCAGCCTTGCGGGGGGCCACAATCAGCCCCAGCATTTT. Encoded protein: CASSLAGGHNQPQHF.

The rearrangement links TRBV10-2 to TRBJ2-2; TRBD1 aligns across 7 bases. The CDR3 totals 15 residues. Germline loops: CDR1 WSHSY, CDR2 SAAADI. The ends lost 4 bases at V and 2 bases at J; junction bases unmatched: 4. Written as DNA, the CDR3 is TGCGCCAGCAGTGGAGCAGGGGGAAACACCGGGGAGCTGTTTTTT. Protein: CASSGAGGNTGELFF.

This clonotype was counted a single time. This rearrangement joins TRBV4-3 to TRBJ2-1, with 9 nucleotides matching TRBD2. The CDR3 has 17 residues. V lost 0 bases to trimming and J lost 8 bases; unmatched junction nucleotides: 11. Germline V CDR1 and CDR2: LGHNA, YSLEER. CDR3: CASSQDLAGGRDDEQFF. The CDR3 DNA reads TGCGCCAGCAGCCAAGATCTGGCGGGGGGGCGGGACGATGAGCAGTTCTTC.

The genes are TRBV6-1 and TRBJ2-5; D is possibly TRBD2 (6 bases). CDR1 MNHNS and CDR2 SASEGT come from the germline V gene. The CDR3 consists of 15 residues. Between the trimmed V and J ends, which lost 6 bases and 7 bases, there was a span of 21 bases. In nucleotides, the CDR3 is TGTGCCAGCAGCCCCGTCTCGGGGGATTTCGTGACCCAGTACTTC. This encodes CASSPVSGDFVTQYF.

The V and J genes are TRBV4-3 and TRBJ1-2; D remains ambiguous. In germline, CDR1 is LGHNA, CDR2 YSLEER. Trimming removed 0 bases at V and 4 bases at J, with 9 bases between. The CDR3 has 14 residues. For the CDR3, the DNA is TGCGCCAGCAGCCAAGAGAGGGCTGCCTATGGCTACACCTTC. Residues: CASSQERAAYGYTF.

The CDR3 sequence is CASSIGAGGTNEQFF. Written as DNA, the CDR3 is TGTGCCAGTAGTATCGGAGCGGGGGGAACTAATGAGCAGTTCTTC. The V call is TRBV19, the J call TRBJ2-1; 9 bases match TRBD2. Germline V lookup: CDR1 LNHDA, CDR2 SQIVND (reference sequence). Trimming removed 3 bases from V and 7 bases from J; junction bases left unmatched: 7. The CDR3 runs to 15 residues. The full variable domain, rest sourced from reference TRBV19 and TRBJ2-1, is DGGITQSPKYLFRKEGQNVTLSCEQNLNHDAMYWYRQDPGQGLRLIYYSQIVNDFQKGDIAEGYSVSREKKESFPLTVTSAQKNPTAFYLCASSIGAGGTNEQFFGPGTRLTVL.

This clonotype was found many times. The chain uses TRBV7-2 and TRBJ2-7; D is ambiguous. Deletions cut 3 bases from V and 0 bases from J, with 12 bases between. Germline assignment: CDR1 SGHTA and CDR2 FQGNSA. The CDR3 is made up of 15 amino acids. The DNA for the CDR3 is TGTGCCAGCAGCTTTCGTCCAGGAGACTCCTACGAGCAGTACTTC. Its translation: CASSFRPGDSYEQYF.

The J gene is TRBJ2-3, the V gene TRBV14; TRBD1 aligns across 7 bases. Trimming removed 4 bases from V and 2 bases from J; junction bases left unmatched: 6. This CDR3 is 15 amino acids long. Per germline, CDR1 SGHDN and CDR2 FVKESK. CDR3 nucleotides: TGTGCCAGCAGCCCCTGGACAGGTCCCACAGATACGCAGTATTTT. This gives the protein CASSPWTGPTDTQYF.

This rearrangement joins TRBV6-5 to TRBJ2-1; 8 bases match TRBD2. CDR3 length equals 16 residues. Germline V gene lookup returns CDR1 MNHEY and CDR2 SVGAGI. The trim removed 5 bases at V and 0 bases at J, leaving 6 bases unmatched. The CDR3 here is CASSMVAGSSYNEQFF. CDR3 DNA sequence: TGTGCCAGCAGTATGGTAGCGGGGAGCTCCTACAATGAGCAGTTCTTC.

The CDR3 DNA reads as TGCAGCGTCCTAGGGGGCCCAGCGGCTGCGAACACCGGGGAGCTGTTTTTT. Translation: CSVLGGPAAANTGELFF. V and J are TRBV29-1 and TRBJ2-2; TRBD1 agrees at 7 bases. Per germline, CDR1 SQVTM and CDR2 ANQGSEA. V was clipped by 6 bases and J by 0 bases; unmatched bases: 13. This CDR3 contains 17 residues.

The J gene is TRBJ2-7, the V gene TRBV25-1, with no clear D. This CDR3 region has 12 residues. V was trimmed by 5 bases and J by 4 bases, leaving 9 bases between them. Germline V gene data show CDR1 as MGHDK and CDR2 as SYGVNS. This CDR3 reads CASSKNNYEQYV. The CDR3 coding sequence is TGTGCCAGCAGTAAGAACAATTACGAGCAGTACGTC.

In its sample, this clonotype was seen many times. CDR3 nucleotide sequence: TGTGCCAGCAGCTTAGCGTTGTGGAGGGATACGCAGTATTTT. Translating it yields CASSLALWRDTQYF. The chain combines TRBV7-2 with TRBJ2-3, with D tentatively TRBD2 (5 bases). Germline V gene data show CDR1 as SGHTA and CDR2 as FQGNSA. The V end lost 0 bases, the J end lost 6 bases, and 10 bases lay between the germline ends. The CDR3 spans 14 residues. Together with reference TRBV7-2 and TRBJ2-3, the CDR3 gives the full variable domain: GAGVSQSPSNKVTEKGKDVELRCDPISGHTALYWYRQSLGQGLEFLIYFQGNSAPDKSGLPSDRFSAERTGGSVSTLTIQRTQQEDSAVYLCASSLALWRDTQYFGPGTRLTVL.

This chain connects TRBV27 to TRBJ2-7, with 9 bases identical to TRBD2. The germline gives CDR1 MNHEY, CDR2 SMNVEV (reference sequence). The junction had 11 bases not matched to a gene; V was cut back by 5 bases and J by 3 bases. CDR3 length: 16 residues. DNA for the CDR3: TGTGCCAGCAGTCTCCTTTGGACTAGCGTTATCTACGAGCAGTACTTC. Translation gives CASSLLWTSVIYEQYF.

The chain couples TRBV2 to TRBJ1-2, with TRBD1 as a possible D gene (6 bases). The CDR3 has 14 amino acids. Germline V gene data show CDR1 as SNHLY and CDR2 as FYNNEI. With 4 bases removed from V and 3 bases from J, the gap between germline ends came to 12 bases. Written as DNA, the CDR3 is TGTGCCAGCAGTGGGCCGGGGGCTGACTATGGCTACACCTTC. Translated, it gives CASSGPGADYGYTF. Full variable domain (rest looked up from reference TRBV2 and TRBJ1-2): EPEVTQTPSHQVTQMGQEVILRCVPISNHLYFYWYRQILGQKVEFLVSFYNNEISEKSEIFDDQFSVERPDGSNFTLKIRSTKLEDSAMYFCASSGPGADYGYTFGSGTRLTVV.

The chain combines TRBV7-6 with TRBJ2-2, with D uncertain. Germline loops: CDR1 SGHVS, CDR2 FNYEAQ. Trimming cost V 4 bases and J 8 bases, with 14 bases left between them. The CDR3 is 14 residues long. CDR3 bases: TGTGCCAGCAGCTCCCGTGACCCCCTTGGGGAGCTGTTTTTT. As protein: CASSSRDPLGELFF.

This clonotype was seen at least ten times. The chain has TRBV11-1 and TRBJ2-7; D perhaps matches TRBD1 (5 bases). CDR3 length equals 15 residues. Trimming cost V 1 base and J 2 bases, with 12 bases left between them. CDR1 and CDR2 from the germline V gene are SGHAT and FQDESV (reference sequence). The CDR3 protein is CASSLVSGATYEQYF. The CDR3 nucleotides read TGTGCCAGCAGCTTAGTATCTGGGGCAACCTACGAGCAGTACTTC.

This clonotype was detected a few times. The V call is TRBV7-9, the J call TRBJ1-2; 10 positions match TRBD1. CDR1 and CDR2 from the germline V gene are SEHNR and FQNEAQ (reference sequence). V shed 4 bases and J 6 bases; nucleotides not matched to a gene: 2. CDR3 length equals 13 residues. The CDR3 sequence: CASSWDRGDGYTF. CDR3 nucleotides: TGTGCCAGCAGCTGGGACAGGGGCGATGGCTACACCTTC.

V and J are TRBV2 and TRBJ2-1, with 7 bases aligning to TRBD1. CDR1 and CDR2 (germline): SNHLY, FYNNEI. The CDR3 consists of 14 residues. Trimming removed 10 bases from V and 6 bases from J; junction bases left unmatched: 12. The CDR3, as DNA: TGTGCCACTACTACAGGGGCCGAGACCAATGAGCAGTTCTTC. Its translation: CATTTGAETNEQFF.

The chain has TRBV27 and TRBJ1-5; the D is unclear. Germline CDR1 and CDR2: MNHEY and SMNVEV (reference sequence). The CDR3 has 13 amino acids. V was cut by 7 bases and J by 7 bases, with 14 bases left in between. This CDR3 reads CASTPVSGQPQHF. The CDR3 region has the DNA TGTGCCAGCACCCCGGTCTCTGGACAGCCCCAGCATTTT.

The chain links TRBV28 to TRBJ2-5; TRBD1 agrees at 7 bases. There are 15 residues in the CDR3. The V segment lost 5 bases and the J segment 0 bases; nucleotides outside the gene matches: 6. The germline CDR1 and CDR2 sequences are MDHEN and SYDVKM. The DNA of the CDR3 is TGTGCCAGCAGTCGGGGACAGTTGTACCAAGAGACCCAGTACTTC. This codes for CASSRGQLYQETQYF. The whole variable domain, remainder taken from reference TRBV28 and TRBJ2-5, is DVKVTQSSRYLVKRTGEKVFLECVQDMDHENMFWYRQDPGLGLRLIYFSYDVKMKEKGDIPEGYSVSREKKERFSLILESASTNQTSMYLCASSRGQLYQETQYFGPGTRLLVL.

This clonotype was seen only a few times. The V and J genes are TRBV6-1 and TRBJ1-1; D possibly corresponds to TRBD1 (5 bases). Trimming took 7 bases from V and 1 from J, leaving 10 bases between them. Germline assignment: CDR1 MNHNS and CDR2 SASEGT. This CDR3 is 13 amino acids long. The CDR3 DNA is TGTGCCAGCACGTGGAGGGGGAACACTGAAGCTTTCTTT. Residues: CASTWRGNTEAFF.

V is TRBV20-1 and J is TRBJ1-2; a possible D gene is TRBD1 (5 bases). The CDR3 loop spans 11 amino acids. Germline values: CDR1 DFQATT, CDR2 SNEGSKA (reference sequence). V gave up 1 base and J gave up 6 bases, with 6 bases separating them. The CDR3 DNA follows: TGCAGTGCTAGAGCCAGGGATGGCTACACCTTC. Translated, it gives CSARARDGYTF.

V gene TRBV6-6 combines with J gene TRBJ1-2; tentative D call: TRBD1 (5 bases). Germline V gives CDR1 MNHNY, CDR2 SVGAGI (reference sequence). Between the trimmed V and J ends, which lost 2 bases and 10 bases, there was a span of 20 bases. The CDR3 totals 15 residues. The CDR3 DNA is TGTGCCAGCAGTTACGCCGCCGGGACTTTGGGGCCCTACACCTTC. Translating gives CASSYAAGTLGPYTF.

Only a few counts were recorded for this clonotype. The J gene is TRBJ1-3, the V gene TRBV2; no clear D. The germline V gene has CDR1 SNHLY and CDR2 FYNNEI. Between the trimmed V and J ends, which lost 0 bases and 0 bases, there was a span of 6 bases. There are 15 residues in the CDR3. The CDR3 spells CASSEAVHSGNTIYF. CDR3 in DNA: TGTGCCAGCAGTGAAGCGGTCCACTCTGGAAACACCATATATTTT.